These 2 T cell receptor beta chains were sequenced from one sample in a study of control samples from healthy donors and cancer patients. Using immunoSEQ multiplex PCR, the repertoire was profiled, and TCRdb retains in-frame clones only, with some absent. Of 130,000 to 150,000 clones in the sample, around 90% were seen once. Sequenced input: blood. Receptors were obtained from a man aged 30 to 45 in good health.

The chain employs TRBV19 and TRBJ1-1; D remains unclear. CDR1 LNHDA and CDR2 SQIVND come from the germline V gene (reference sequence). The CDR3 consists of 14 residues. Trimming removed 1 base at V and 7 bases at J, with 13 bases between. CDR3 sequence: CASSIGIRTVEAFF. For the CDR3, the DNA is TGTGCCAGTAGTATAGGAATCCGAACGGTTGAAGCTTTCTTT.

The chain employs TRBV11-2 and TRBJ1-2; 7 bases map to TRBD1. This CDR3 has 15 residues. From germline, CDR1 is SGHAT and CDR2 FQNNGV. Germline trimming cut 5 bases from V and 2 bases from J; bases unmatched to any gene: 8. The CDR3 sequence is CASSPGQAANYGYTF. The CDR3 coding sequence is TGTGCCAGCAGCCCTGGACAGGCCGCCAACTATGGCTACACCTTC.